This is a list of T cell receptor beta chains from one sample in a study of OX40 agonist ivuxolimab in advanced cancers. Repertoires were generated with immunoSEQ multiplex PCR, while TCRdb's copy carries only in-frame clones and drops some. The top ten clones hold around a quarter of a sample with about 80,000 clones, about 83% of them seen once. Material: CD4+ or CD8+ T cells sorted from blood, obtained in a trial of the OX40 agonist ivuxolimab. These receptors were collected from an adult with an advanced solid tumor such as melanoma, head and neck, liver or kidney cancer. The CDR3 runs from the conserved cysteine through the conserved F or W. D genes are given only for firm matches. A clone size is listed for some rows: how often the clone was seen (once, few, many), or a class if it is expanded.

J	size	V	D	DNA	CDR3
TRBJ2-1	few	TRBV4-1	TRBD2	TGCGCCAGCAGCCAAGAGGGACTAGCCACCAATGAGCAGTTCTTC	CASSQEGLATNEQFF
TRBJ1-2	.	TRBV6-1	.	TGTGCCAGCAGGCGGACCGAGTATGGCTACACCTTC	CASRRTEYGYTF
TRBJ1-3	.	TRBV5-5	TRBD1	TGTGCCAGCAGCGGAGGGGGCTTTGGAAACACCATATATTTT	CASSGGGFGNTIYF
TRBJ1-5	.	TRBV6-5	.	TGTGCCAGCAGTTATAATAGCAATCAGCCCCAGCATTTT	CASSYNSNQPQHF
TRBJ2-7	few	TRBV10-1	.	TGCGCCAGCAGTGAGTTGGCAGAGGGGGGAGAGCAGTACTTC	CASSELAEGGEQYF
TRBJ2-5	.	TRBV5-1	TRBD1	TGCGCCAGCAGCTCGGGACAGGGCCGTCAAGAGACCCAGTACTTC	CASSSGQGRQETQYF
TRBJ2-2	.	TRBV5-1	.	TGCGCCAGCAGCTTAGGGGTTGGCGGGGAGCTGTTTTTT	CASSLGVGGELFF
TRBJ1-5	.	TRBV5-6	.	TGTGCCAGCAGCTTGGCCCGGGGGCGCGGTGATCAGCCCCAGCATTTT	CASSLARGRGDQPQHF
TRBJ1-2	.	TRBV6-5	.	TGTGCCAGCAGTCCCCAACAGGGTTGGGGCTATGGCTACACCTTC	CASSPQQGWGYGYTF
TRBJ1-1	.	TRBV7-2	TRBD1	TGTGCCAGCAGCTTAAGTCGCTTTAGGGGGCTGCGTACTGAAGCTTTCTTT	CASSLSRFRGLRTEAFF
TRBJ2-3	.	TRBV7-9	.	TGTGCCAGCAGCTTAGGTCTGGACCTTAGCACAGATACGCAGTATTTT	CASSLGLDLSTDTQYF
TRBJ2-1	.	TRBV2	.	TGTGCCAGCAGTGAAGCGCTGGGAGGGGGCGGTGAGCAGTTCTTC	CASSEALGGGGEQFF
TRBJ1-4	.	TRBV7-9	.	TGTGCCAGCAGCTTAGTCCGGGAAAAACTGTTTTTT	CASSLVREKLFF
TRBJ2-3	.	TRBV19	TRBD1	TGTGCCAGTAGTGGGGACAGACAACACACAGATACGCAGTATTTT	CASSGDRQHTDTQYF
TRBJ1-2	.	TRBV5-6	.	TGTGCCAGCAGCGCGACCGGGACCGCGCGCTATGGCTACACCTTC	CASSATGTARYGYTF
TRBJ2-5	.	TRBV29-1	.	TGCAGCGTTGGTGGGATAGAGGGCCGGCAAGAGACCCAGTACTTC	CSVGGIEGRQETQYF
TRBJ2-1	.	TRBV19	.	TGTGCCAGTAGAGGTACAGCCGCCCGTCCCCACAATGAGCAGTTCTTC	CASRGTAARPHNEQFF
TRBJ2-1	.	TRBV11-2	.	TGTGCCAGCAGCCGGGGACTTAGGGCCGACGCCGCTAACAATGAGCAGTTCTTC	CASSRGLRADAANNEQFF
TRBJ1-5	once	TRBV18	.	TGTGCCAGCTCACCTCTCGTATCACAGGGTAGCAATCAGCCCCAGCATTTT	CASSPLVSQGSNQPQHF
TRBJ2-3	once	TRBV29-1	.	TGCAGCGTTGAAGACTCCCCGGGGGCCGCAGATACGCAGTATTTT	CSVEDSPGAADTQYF
TRBJ2-2	.	TRBV4-1	.	TGCGCCAGCAGCGCACGAATCCCCGGGGAGCTGTTTTTT	CASSARIPGELFF
TRBJ1-1	.	TRBV4-2	.	TGTGCCAGCAGCTTGGCCTTGGGCAGCCTGAACACTGAAGCTTTCTTT	CASSLALGSLNTEAFF
TRBJ1-1	.	TRBV6-5	.	TGTGCCAGCACTAAAGGAAGGGAAGCTTTCTTT	CASTKGREAFF
TRBJ2-2	.	TRBV7-7	TRBD2	TGTGCCAGCAGCTCCAAGCGGGGGGGCCTGGGCGGGGAGCTGTTTTTT	CASSSKRGGLGGELFF
TRBJ1-6	.	TRBV9	.	TGTGCCAGCAGCCTTAGGCCCCGGGCCGATGATAATTCACCCCTCCACTTT	CASSLRPRADDNSPLHF
TRBJ1-1	.	TRBV5-6	.	TGTGCCAGCAGCTCCGCAGGGCGGAACACTGAAGCTTTCTTT	CASSSAGRNTEAFF
TRBJ1-1	.	TRBV14	.	TGTGCCAGCAGCCAAGTGGGGAACTTGAACACTGAAGCTTTCTTT	CASSQVGNLNTEAFF
TRBJ1-2	.	TRBV28	TRBD1	TGTGCCAGCAGTCTTAGACAGGGTTCTGGCTACACCTTC	CASSLRQGSGYTF
TRBJ2-5	.	TRBV10-1	.	TGCGCCAGCAGTGAAGGGCAGCAAGAGACCCAGTACTTC	CASSEGQQETQYF
TRBJ1-1	.	TRBV27	TRBD1	TGTGCCAGCAGTTTATCCAGGGGGACTGAAGCTTTCTTT	CASSLSRGTEAFF
TRBJ2-7	.	TRBV5-4	.	TGTGCCAGCAGCCCTATGGGGTTAGTGGAAACCTACGAGCAGTACTTC	CASSPMGLVETYEQYF
TRBJ2-1	.	TRBV2	.	TGTGCCAGCAGTGAAGCGCTTGGGTACTCCAATGAGCAGTTCTTC	CASSEALGYSNEQFF
TRBJ1-2	.	TRBV6-1	TRBD1	TGTGCCAGCAGTGAAGACAGGGGCTGGGGCTACACCTTC	CASSEDRGWGYTF
TRBJ2-6	.	TRBV7-2	.	TGTGCCAGCAGCTTTAGGGACTCTGGGGCCAACGTCCTGACTTTC	CASSFRDSGANVLTF
TRBJ1-1	.	TRBV29-1	TRBD1	TGCAGCGTTGCCACAGGGGGCAACACTGAAGCTTTCTTT	CSVATGGNTEAFF
TRBJ2-5	.	TRBV29-1	TRBD1	TGCAGCGTGATCGACAGGGGAGAGACCCAGTACTTC	CSVIDRGETQYF
TRBJ1-6	.	TRBV7-9	.	TGTGCCAGCAGCCAAGAATTGGGAAGAAATAATTCACCCCTCCACTTT	CASSQELGRNNSPLHF
TRBJ2-3	.	TRBV6-4	TRBD2	TGTGCCAGCAGTGCACTAGCGGGGGGCACAGATACGCAGTATTTT	CASSALAGGTDTQYF
TRBJ2-3	.	TRBV2	.	TGTGCCAGCAGTGAATATGGAGATACGCAGTATTTT	CASSEYGDTQYF
TRBJ2-2	.	TRBV4-1	TRBD1	TGCGCCAGCCGCCGATCCCTCGGGACAGGGGGCAAAACCGGGGAGCTGTTTTTT	CASRRSLGTGGKTGELFF
TRBJ2-3	.	TRBV29-1	.	TGCAGCGTCATAAGGGACTTGCACACAGATACGCAGTATTTT	CSVIRDLHTDTQYF
TRBJ2-1	.	TRBV7-2	TRBD2	TGTGCCAGCAGCCCCCGGGGGACTACCTCCTACAATGAGCAGTTCTTC	CASSPRGTTSYNEQFF
TRBJ1-1	.	TRBV29-1	.	TGCAGCGCCGAGCAGGGCATGAACACTGAAGCTTTCTTT	CSAEQGMNTEAFF
TRBJ1-2	.	TRBV6-1	.	TGTGCCAGCAGTGTGTTTATTGAGGGGGTGGCTGGCTACACCTTC	CASSVFIEGVAGYTF
TRBJ2-2	.	TRBV27	.	TGTGCCAGCAGTTCGACCAGTTTTTTTAACACCGGGGAGCTGTTTTTT	CASSSTSFFNTGELFF
TRBJ2-1	.	TRBV11-1	.	TGTGCCAGCAGCGCCCGGGAGAGGTCCTACAATGAGCAGTTCTTC	CASSARERSYNEQFF
TRBJ1-4	.	TRBV30	.	TGTGCCTGGAGTAGTCGGGGGTTTGATGAAAAACTGTTTTTT	CAWSSRGFDEKLFF
TRBJ2-7	once	TRBV28	.	TGTGCCAGCAGTTTAGGGAGCTCCTACGAGCAGTACTTC	CASSLGSSYEQYF
TRBJ1-1	.	TRBV7-9	.	TGTGCCAGCAGCTTAGCGAAAGGGGGCACTGAAGCTTTCTTT	CASSLAKGGTEAFF
TRBJ1-2	.	TRBV28	.	TGTGCCAGCAGTTTATCGGGGTACTATGGCTACACCTTC	CASSLSGYYGYTF
TRBJ2-5	.	TRBV7-6	.	TGTGCCAGCAGCTTAACAGGGAGAGGCGAGACCCAGTACTTC	CASSLTGRGETQYF
TRBJ1-1	.	TRBV10-3	.	TGTGCCATCAGTGCGGGTTCTAACACTGAAGCTTTCTTT	CAISAGSNTEAFF
TRBJ2-7	.	TRBV7-8	TRBD2	TGTGCCAGCAGCTTAATCCCCCCGGTAGGCGGGAGCCTCTACGAGCAGTACTTC	CASSLIPPVGGSLYEQYF
TRBJ2-2	.	TRBV29-1	TRBD2	TGCAGCGTGGCACTAGCGGCAGACACCGGGGAGCTGTTTTTT	CSVALAADTGELFF
TRBJ1-2	.	TRBV2	.	TGTGCCAGCAATCCGGGGGCTTCACAAGGCTATGGCTACACCTTC	CASNPGASQGYGYTF
TRBJ1-5	once	TRBV6-1	TRBD1	TGTGCCAGCAGGACGGACAGGGTGGATCTTCAGCCCCAGCATTTT	CASRTDRVDLQPQHF
TRBJ1-1	.	TRBV7-9	.	TGTGCCAGCAGCCCCTCCGACACTGAAGCTTTCTTT	CASSPSDTEAFF
TRBJ2-1	.	TRBV5-8	.	TGTGCCAGCAGCTTGAGCCGGCACTCCTACAATGAGCAGTTCTTC	CASSLSRHSYNEQFF
TRBJ2-1	.	TRBV11-2	TRBD1	TGTGCCAGCAGCTTAGAGGACAGGTACAATGAGCAGTTCTTC	CASSLEDRYNEQFF
TRBJ1-5	.	TRBV6-1	.	TGTGCCAGCAGTGCACTATTCTCCGGGTCGACTTCGTATAGCAATCAGCCCCAGCATTTT	CASSALFSGSTSYSNQPQHF